This T cell receptor beta chain derives from a study of human T cells and chemical hapten exposure. Study information: Patients having alopecia areata, totalis or universalis were mostly female.

Findings and limits, study-wide: Once DPC sensitization occurred, TCRs above 1 in 1000 frequency showed no change.

The time point denotes: pre-sensitization, week 0. Treatment here: therapeutic diphenylcyclopropenone sensitization with weekly scalp DPC. Investigators collected blood before applying each patch test. From the RACE reads, TCRdb called clonotypes with MiXCR, one entry per CDR3 protein. The sample carries around 60,000 distinct CDR3 sequences, around 7% recorded once. Germline CDR1 reads SGHRS; CDR2 reads YFSETQ. The CDR3 length is 12 residues. V was pared by 3 bases and J by 5 bases, with 6 bases between. As regards this clonotype: Its matching antigen is unknown.

Sequences were derived from whole blood, sampled in connection with sensitization to the hapten diphenylcyclopropenone (DPC). The TCR sequence derives from a woman aged 30 to 39 with alopecia areata. Some clones in this sample may be carry-over from other donors' samples. J is TRBJ2-1 and V is TRBV5-1; tentatively, D is TRBD2 (6 bases). CDR3 sequence (DNA): TGCGCCAGCAGCTCGGGGGACAATGAGCAGTTCTTC. This sequence encodes CASSSGDNEQFF.